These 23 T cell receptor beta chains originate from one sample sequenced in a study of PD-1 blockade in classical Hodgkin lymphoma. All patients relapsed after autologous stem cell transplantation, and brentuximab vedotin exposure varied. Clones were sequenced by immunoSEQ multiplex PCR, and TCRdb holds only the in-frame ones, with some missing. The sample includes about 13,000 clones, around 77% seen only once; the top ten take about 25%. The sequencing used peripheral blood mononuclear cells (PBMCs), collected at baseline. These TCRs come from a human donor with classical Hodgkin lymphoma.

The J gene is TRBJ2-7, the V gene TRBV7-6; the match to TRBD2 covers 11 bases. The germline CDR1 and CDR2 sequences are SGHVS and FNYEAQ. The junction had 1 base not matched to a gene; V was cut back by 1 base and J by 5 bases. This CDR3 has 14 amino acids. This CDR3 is CASSLGGLADEQYF. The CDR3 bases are TGTGCCAGCAGCTTAGGGGGACTAGCGGACGAGCAGTACTTC. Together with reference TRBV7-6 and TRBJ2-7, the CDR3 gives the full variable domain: GAGVSQSPRYKVTKRGQDVALRCDPISGHVSLYWYRQALGQGPEFLTYFNYEAQQDKSGLPNDRFSAERPEGSISTLTIQRTEQRDSAMYRCASSLGGLADEQYFGPGTRLTVT.

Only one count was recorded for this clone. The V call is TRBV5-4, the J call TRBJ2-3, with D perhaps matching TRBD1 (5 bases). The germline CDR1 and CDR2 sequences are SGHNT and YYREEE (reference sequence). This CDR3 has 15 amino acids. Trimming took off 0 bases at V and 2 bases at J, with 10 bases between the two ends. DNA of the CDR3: TGTGCCAGCAGCTTGGGGGGCTCCTACACAGATACGCAGTATTTT. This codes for CASSLGGSYTDTQYF.

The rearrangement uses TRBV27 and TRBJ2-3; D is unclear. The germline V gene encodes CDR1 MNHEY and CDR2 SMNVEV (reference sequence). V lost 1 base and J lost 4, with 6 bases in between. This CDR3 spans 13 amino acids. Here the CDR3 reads CASSLLRADTQYF. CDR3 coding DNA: TGTGCCAGCAGTTTATTAAGAGCAGATACGCAGTATTTT.

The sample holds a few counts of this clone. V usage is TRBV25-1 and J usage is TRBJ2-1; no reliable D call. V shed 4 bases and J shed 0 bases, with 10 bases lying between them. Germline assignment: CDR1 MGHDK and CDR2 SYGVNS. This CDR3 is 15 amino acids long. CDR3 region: CASSADAGSYNEQFF. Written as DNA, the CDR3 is TGTGCCAGCAGTGCGGACGCCGGCTCCTACAATGAGCAGTTCTTC. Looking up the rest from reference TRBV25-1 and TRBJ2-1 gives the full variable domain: EADIYQTPRYLVIGTGKKITLECSQTMGHDKMYWYQQDPGMELHLIHYSYGVNSTEKGDLSSESTVSRIRTEHFPLTLESARPSHTSQYLCASSADAGSYNEQFFGPGTRLTVL.

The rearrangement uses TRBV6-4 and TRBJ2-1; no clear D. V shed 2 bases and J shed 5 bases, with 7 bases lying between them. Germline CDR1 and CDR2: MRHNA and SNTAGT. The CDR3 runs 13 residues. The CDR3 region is CASSDKEHNEQFF. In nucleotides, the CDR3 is TGTGCCAGCAGTGACAAAGAACACAATGAGCAGTTCTTC.

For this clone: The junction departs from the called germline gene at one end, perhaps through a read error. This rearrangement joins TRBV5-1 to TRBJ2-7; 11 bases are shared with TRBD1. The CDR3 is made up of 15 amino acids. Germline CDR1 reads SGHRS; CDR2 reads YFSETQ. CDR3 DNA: TGCGCCAGCAGCTATACCGGGACAGGGGGAGTAAGCGCGAACTTC. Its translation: CASSYTGTGGVSANF.

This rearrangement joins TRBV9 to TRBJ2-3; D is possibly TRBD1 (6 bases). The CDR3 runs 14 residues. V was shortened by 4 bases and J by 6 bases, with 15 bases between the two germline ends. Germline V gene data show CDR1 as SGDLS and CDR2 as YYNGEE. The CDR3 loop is CASSRAGARDTQYF. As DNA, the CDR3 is TGTGCCAGCAGCCGCGCAGGGGCGAGGGATACGCAGTATTTT.

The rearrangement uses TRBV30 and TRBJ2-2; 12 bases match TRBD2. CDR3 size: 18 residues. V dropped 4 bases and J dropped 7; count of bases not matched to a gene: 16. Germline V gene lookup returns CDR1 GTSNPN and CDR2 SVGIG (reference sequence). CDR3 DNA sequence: TGTGCCTGGAAGGAGCTAGCGGGAGGGCCTTATCCGGGCGGGGAGCTGTTTTTT. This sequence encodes CAWKELAGGPYPGGELFF.

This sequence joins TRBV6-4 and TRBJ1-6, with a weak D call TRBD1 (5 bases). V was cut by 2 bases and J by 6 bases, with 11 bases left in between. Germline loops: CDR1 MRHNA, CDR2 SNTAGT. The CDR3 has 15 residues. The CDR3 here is CASSDGGGGNSPLHF. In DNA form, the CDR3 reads TGTGCCAGCAGTGACGGTGGTGGGGGTAATTCACCCCTCCACTTT.

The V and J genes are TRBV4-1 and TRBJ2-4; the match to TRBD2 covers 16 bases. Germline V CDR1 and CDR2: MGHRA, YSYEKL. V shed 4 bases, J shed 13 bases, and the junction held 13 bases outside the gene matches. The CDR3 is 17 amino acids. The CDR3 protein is CASSPGLAGGPVSKQYF. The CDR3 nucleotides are TGCGCCAGCAGCCCGGGACTAGCGGGAGGGCCGGTCTCGAAACAGTACTTC.

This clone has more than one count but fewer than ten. CDR3 region: CASSEWGQTQYF. The CDR3 bases are TGTGCCAGCAGTGAATGGGGTCAGACCCAGTACTTC. This chain joins TRBV2 and TRBJ2-5, with D hard to call. CDR3 length: 12 amino acids. The germline CDR1 and CDR2 sequences are SNHLY and FYNNEI. V shed 2 bases and J shed 6 bases, with 7 bases lying between them.

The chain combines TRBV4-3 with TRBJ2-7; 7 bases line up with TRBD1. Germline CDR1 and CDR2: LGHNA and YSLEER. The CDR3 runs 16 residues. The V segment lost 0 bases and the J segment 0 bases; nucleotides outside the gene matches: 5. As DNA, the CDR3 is TGCGCCAGCAGCCAAGATTCAGGGGGTACCTCCTACGAGCAGTACTTC. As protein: CASSQDSGGTSYEQYF.

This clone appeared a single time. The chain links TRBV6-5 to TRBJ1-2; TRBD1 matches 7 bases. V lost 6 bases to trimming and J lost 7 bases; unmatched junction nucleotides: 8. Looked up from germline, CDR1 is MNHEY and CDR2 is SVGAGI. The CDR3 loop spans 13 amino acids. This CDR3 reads CASSQGQRAGYTF. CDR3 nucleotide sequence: TGTGCCAGCAGCCAGGGACAGAGAGCTGGCTACACCTTC.

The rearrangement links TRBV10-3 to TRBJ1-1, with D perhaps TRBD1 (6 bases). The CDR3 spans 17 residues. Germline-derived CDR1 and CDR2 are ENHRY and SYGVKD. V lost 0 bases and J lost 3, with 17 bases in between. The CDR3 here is CAISESYPGEVYTEAFF. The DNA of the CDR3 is TGTGCCATCAGTGAGTCTTACCCAGGGGAGGTATACACTGAAGCTTTCTTT.

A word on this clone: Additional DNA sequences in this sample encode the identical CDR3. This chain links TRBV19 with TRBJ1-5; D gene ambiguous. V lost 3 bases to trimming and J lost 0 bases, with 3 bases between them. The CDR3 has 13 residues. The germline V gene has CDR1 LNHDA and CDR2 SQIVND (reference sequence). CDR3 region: CASSMTSNQPQHF. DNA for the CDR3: TGTGCCAGTAGTATGACTAGCAATCAGCCCCAGCATTTT.

CDR3 in amino acids: CASSAPGLPEAFF. CDR3 sequence (DNA): TGTGCCAGCAGTGCCCCCGGTCTGCCTGAAGCTTTCTTT. V and J are TRBV2 and TRBJ1-1; the D is unclear. The CDR3 extends over 13 amino acids. Trimming cost V 4 bases and J 6 bases, with 12 bases left between them. The germline CDR1 and CDR2 sequences are SNHLY and FYNNEI.

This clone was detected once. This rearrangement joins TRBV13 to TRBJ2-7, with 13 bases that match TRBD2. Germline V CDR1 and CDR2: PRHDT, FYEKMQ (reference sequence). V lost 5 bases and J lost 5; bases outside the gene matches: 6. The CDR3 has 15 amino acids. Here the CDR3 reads CASSGRTSGRHEQYF. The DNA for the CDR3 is TGTGCCAGCAGCGGAAGGACTAGCGGGAGACACGAGCAGTACTTC.

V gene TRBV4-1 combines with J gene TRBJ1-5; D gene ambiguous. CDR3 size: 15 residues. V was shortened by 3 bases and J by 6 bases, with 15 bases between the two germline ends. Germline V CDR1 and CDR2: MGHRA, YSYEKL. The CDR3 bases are TGCGCCAGCAGCCACAACGAGGCGGGAGGTCAGCCCCAGCATTTT. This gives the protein CASSHNEAGGQPQHF.

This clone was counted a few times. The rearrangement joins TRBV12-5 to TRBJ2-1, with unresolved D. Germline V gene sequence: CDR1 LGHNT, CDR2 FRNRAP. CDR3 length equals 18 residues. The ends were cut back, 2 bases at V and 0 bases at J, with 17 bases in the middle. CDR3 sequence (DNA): TGTGCTAGTGGTTTGAATATGAGGACCGTTCGCTCCTACAATGAGCAGTTCTTC. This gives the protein CASGLNMRTVRSYNEQFF.

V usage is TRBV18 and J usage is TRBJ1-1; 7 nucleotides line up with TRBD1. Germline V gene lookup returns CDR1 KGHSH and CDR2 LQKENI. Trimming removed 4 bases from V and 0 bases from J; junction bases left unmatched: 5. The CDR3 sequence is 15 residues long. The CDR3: CASSQRTGLNTEAFF. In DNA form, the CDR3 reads TGTGCCAGCTCACAAAGGACAGGCCTGAACACTGAAGCTTTCTTT.

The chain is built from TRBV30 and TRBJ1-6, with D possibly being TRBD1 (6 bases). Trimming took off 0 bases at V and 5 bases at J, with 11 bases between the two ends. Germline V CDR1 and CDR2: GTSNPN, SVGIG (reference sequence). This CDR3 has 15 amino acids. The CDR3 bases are TGTGCCTGGAGTGTACCGGGACAAGATAATTCACCCCTCCACTTT. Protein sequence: CAWSVPGQDNSPLHF.

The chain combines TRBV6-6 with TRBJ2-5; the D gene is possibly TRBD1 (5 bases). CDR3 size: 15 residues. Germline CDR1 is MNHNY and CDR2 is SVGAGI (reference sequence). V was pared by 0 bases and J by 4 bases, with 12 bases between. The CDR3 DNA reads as TGTGCCAGCAGTTACTCGATCAGGCAGGGAGAGACCCAGTACTTC. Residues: CASSYSIRQGETQYF.

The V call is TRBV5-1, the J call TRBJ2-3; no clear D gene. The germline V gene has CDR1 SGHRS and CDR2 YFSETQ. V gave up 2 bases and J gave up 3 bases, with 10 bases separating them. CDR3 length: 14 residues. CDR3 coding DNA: TGCGCCAGCAGCTTAGGGTCCGGGACAGATACGCAGTATTTT. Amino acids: CASSLGSGTDTQYF.